Reported below is one TCR beta chain. Antigen: not known. The sample is drawn from a study of shared clonotypes between healthy human individuals. About the research overall: In total, the donors were two women and a few men aged 18 to 49. General study findings and limits: Larger estimated richness was generally recorded for naive subsets relative to memory subsets.

The assay ran at deep level. Genomic DNA (from each subset) was split evenly across several immunoSEQ plates. The assay was immunoSEQ multiplex PCR, and TCRdb's table has in-frame clones only and misses some. The sample includes over 1.4 million clones, roughly 95% seen only once; the top ten take 1.2%. Per the germline V gene, CDR1 is SNHLY and CDR2 is FYNNEI. V shed 3 bases and J shed 14 bases, with 11 bases lying between them. The CDR3 consists of 11 residues. The sample comprised naive CD4+ T cells sorted from blood. Described subset: CD45RA+ positively selected. This chain links TRBV2 with TRBJ1-5; tentative D call: TRBD1 (6 bases). The clonotype was recovered from a man aged 25 to 45 in good health. DNA for the CDR3: TGTGCCAGCAGTGATCCCGGGACAAAGCATTTT. Protein product: CASSDPGTKHF.